The 2 T cell receptor beta chains below were found in one sample sequenced in a study of blood T cell repertoires in COVID-19. Method: immunoSEQ multiplex PCR; TCRdb's copy keeps in-frame clones and lacks some. The sample has about 90,000 clones; 85% to 95% are singletons. Input material: peripheral blood. The receptors originated from a human donor with active COVID-19. The donor label of this sample is uncertain.

The V gene is TRBV4-2, the J gene TRBJ1-1; D is undetermined. CDR3 length: 13 residues. In germline, CDR1 is LGHNA, CDR2 YNFKEQ. V was shortened by 3 bases and J by 9 bases, with 14 bases between the two germline ends. The CDR3 sequence is CASSHQRSGKAFF. CDR3 DNA sequence: TGTGCCAGCAGCCATCAACGCAGCGGGAAAGCTTTCTTT.

The chain has TRBV5-1 and TRBJ2-1; D unclear. V lost 5 bases and J 0 bases, leaving 9 bases between the germline ends. The CDR3 is made up of 14 amino acids. From germline, CDR1 is SGHRS and CDR2 YFSETQ. CDR3 nucleotide sequence: TGCGCCAGCAGTGGTCTTAGCTCCTACAATGAGCAGTTCTTC. Encoded protein: CASSGLSSYNEQFF.